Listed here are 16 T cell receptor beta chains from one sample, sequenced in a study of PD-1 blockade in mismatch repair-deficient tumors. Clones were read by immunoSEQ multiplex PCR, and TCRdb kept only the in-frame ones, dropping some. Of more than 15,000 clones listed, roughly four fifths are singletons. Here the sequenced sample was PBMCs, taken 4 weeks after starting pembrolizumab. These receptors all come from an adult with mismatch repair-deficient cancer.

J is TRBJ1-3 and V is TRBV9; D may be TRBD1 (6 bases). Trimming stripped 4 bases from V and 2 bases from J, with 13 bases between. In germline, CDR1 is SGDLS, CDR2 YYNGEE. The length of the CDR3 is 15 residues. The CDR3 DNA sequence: TGTGCCAGCAGCACCCGGGACAACCCTGGAAACACCATATATTTT. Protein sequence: CASSTRDNPGNTIYF.

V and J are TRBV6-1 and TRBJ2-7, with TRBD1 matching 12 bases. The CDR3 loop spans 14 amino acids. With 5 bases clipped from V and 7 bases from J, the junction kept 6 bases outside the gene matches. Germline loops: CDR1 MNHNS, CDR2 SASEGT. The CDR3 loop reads CASSPGQGAWEQYF. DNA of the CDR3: TGTGCCAGCAGTCCGGGACAGGGGGCGTGGGAGCAGTACTTC.

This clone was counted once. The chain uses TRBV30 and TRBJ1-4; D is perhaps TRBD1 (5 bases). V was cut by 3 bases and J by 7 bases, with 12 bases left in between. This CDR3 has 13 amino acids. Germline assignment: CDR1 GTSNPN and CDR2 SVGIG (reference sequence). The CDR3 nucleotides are TGTGCCTGGAGCCAAGGGGTTAGTGAAAAACTGTTTTTT. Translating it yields CAWSQGVSEKLFF.

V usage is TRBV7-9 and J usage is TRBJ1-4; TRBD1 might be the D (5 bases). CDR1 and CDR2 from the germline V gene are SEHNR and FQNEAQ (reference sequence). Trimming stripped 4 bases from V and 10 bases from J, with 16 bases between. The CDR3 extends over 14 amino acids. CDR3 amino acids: CASSSVAGLGKLFF. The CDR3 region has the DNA TGTGCCAGCAGCTCCGTGGCAGGGTTGGGAAAACTGTTTTTT.

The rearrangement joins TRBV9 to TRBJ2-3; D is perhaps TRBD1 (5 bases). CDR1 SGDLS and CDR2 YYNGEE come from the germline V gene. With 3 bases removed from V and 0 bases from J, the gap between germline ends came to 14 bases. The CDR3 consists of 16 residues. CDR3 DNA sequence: TGTGCCAGCAGCGGCCCGACAGCGACTAGCACAGATACGCAGTATTTT. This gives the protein CASSGPTATSTDTQYF.

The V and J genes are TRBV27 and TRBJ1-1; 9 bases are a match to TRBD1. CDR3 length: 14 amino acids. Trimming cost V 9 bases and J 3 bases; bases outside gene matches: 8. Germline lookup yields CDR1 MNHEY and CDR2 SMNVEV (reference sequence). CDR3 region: CARRQGGGDTEAFF. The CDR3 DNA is TGTGCCAGGAGACAGGGGGGAGGGGACACTGAAGCTTTCTTT.

The CDR3 region is CSASGRSYNEQFF. CDR3 bases: TGCAGCGCCAGCGGGAGGTCCTACAATGAGCAGTTCTTC. V usage is TRBV29-1 and J usage is TRBJ2-1; TRBD2 aligns across 9 bases. This CDR3 has 13 amino acids. V was pared by 7 bases and J by 1 base, with 2 bases of the junction left unmatched. Germline V gene data show CDR1 as SQVTM and CDR2 as ANQGSEA.

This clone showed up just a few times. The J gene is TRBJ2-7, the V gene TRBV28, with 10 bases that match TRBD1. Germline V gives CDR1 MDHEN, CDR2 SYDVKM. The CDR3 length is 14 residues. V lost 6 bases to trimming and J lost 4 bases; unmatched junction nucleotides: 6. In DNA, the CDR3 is TGTGCCAGCAGCGACCGGGACAGGGGTTACGAGCAGTACTTC. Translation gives CASSDRDRGYEQYF.

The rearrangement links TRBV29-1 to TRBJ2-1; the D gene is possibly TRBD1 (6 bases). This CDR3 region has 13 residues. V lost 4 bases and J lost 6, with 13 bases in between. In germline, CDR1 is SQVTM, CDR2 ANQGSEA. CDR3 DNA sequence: TGCAGCGTTGGTGAAACAGGGCGCAATGAGCAGTTCTTC. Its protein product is CSVGETGRNEQFF.

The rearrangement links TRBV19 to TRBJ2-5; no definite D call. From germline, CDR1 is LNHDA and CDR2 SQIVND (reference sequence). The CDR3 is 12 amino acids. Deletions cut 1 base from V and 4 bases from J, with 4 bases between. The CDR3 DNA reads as TGTGCCAGTAGTATAGGTCGAGAGACCCAGTACTTC. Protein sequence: CASSIGRETQYF.

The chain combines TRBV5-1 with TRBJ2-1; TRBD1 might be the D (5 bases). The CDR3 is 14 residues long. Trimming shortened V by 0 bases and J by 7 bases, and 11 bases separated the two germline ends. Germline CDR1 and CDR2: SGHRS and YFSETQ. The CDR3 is CASSLVQGRNEQFF. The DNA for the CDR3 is TGCGCCAGCAGCTTGGTTCAGGGTAGGAATGAGCAGTTCTTC. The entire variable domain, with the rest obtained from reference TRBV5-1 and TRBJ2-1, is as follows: KAGVTQTPRYLIKTRGQQVTLSCSPISGHRSVSWYQQTPGQGLQFLFEYFSETQRNKGNFPGRFSGRQFSNSRSEMNVSTLELGDSALYLCASSLVQGRNEQFFGPGTRLTVL.

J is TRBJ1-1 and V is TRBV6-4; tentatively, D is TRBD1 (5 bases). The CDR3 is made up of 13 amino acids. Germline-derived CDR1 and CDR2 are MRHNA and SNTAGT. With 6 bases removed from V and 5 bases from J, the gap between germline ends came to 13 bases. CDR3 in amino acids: CASSRGSGTEAFF. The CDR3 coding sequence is TGTGCCAGCAGCCGGGGGTCGGGAACTGAAGCTTTCTTT.

The CDR3 nucleotides are TGTGCCAGCAGCTTGATAGCCTATGGCTACACCTTC. As protein: CASSLIAYGYTF. This chain uses TRBV5-8 with TRBJ1-2; D gene uncertain. From germline, CDR1 is SGHTS and CDR2 YDEGEE. V shed 1 base and J shed 4 bases, with 5 bases lying between them. The CDR3 has 12 amino acids.

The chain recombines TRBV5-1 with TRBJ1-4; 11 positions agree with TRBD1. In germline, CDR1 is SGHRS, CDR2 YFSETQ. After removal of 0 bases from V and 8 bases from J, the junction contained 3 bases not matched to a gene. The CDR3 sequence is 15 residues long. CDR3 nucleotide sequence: TGCGCCAGCAGCTTGGACGGGACAGGGGGAGAAAAACTGTTTTTT. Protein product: CASSLDGTGGEKLFF. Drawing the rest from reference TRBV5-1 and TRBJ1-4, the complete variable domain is KAGVTQTPRYLIKTRGQQVTLSCSPISGHRSVSWYQQTPGQGLQFLFEYFSETQRNKGNFPGRFSGRQFSNSRSEMNVSTLELGDSALYLCASSLDGTGGEKLFFGSGTQLSVL.

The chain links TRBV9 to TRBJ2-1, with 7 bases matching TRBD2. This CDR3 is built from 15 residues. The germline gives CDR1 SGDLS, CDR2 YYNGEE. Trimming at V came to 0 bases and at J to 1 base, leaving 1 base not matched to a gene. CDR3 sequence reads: CASSVGTRSYNEQFF. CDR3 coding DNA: TGTGCCAGCAGCGTAGGGACTAGATCCTACAATGAGCAGTTCTTC.

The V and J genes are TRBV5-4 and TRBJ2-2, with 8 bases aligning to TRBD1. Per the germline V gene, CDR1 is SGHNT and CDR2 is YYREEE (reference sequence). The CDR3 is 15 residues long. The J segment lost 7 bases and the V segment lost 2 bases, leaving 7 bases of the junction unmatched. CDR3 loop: CASSFAGGQVGELFF. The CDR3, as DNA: TGTGCCAGCAGCTTTGCAGGGGGACAGGTCGGGGAGCTGTTTTTT. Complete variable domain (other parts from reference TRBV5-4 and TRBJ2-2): ETGVTQSPTHLIKTRGQQVTLRCSSQSGHNTVSWYQQALGQGPQFIFQYYREEENGRGNFPPRFSGLQFPNYSSELNVNALELDDSALYLCASSFAGGQVGELFFGEGSRLTVL.